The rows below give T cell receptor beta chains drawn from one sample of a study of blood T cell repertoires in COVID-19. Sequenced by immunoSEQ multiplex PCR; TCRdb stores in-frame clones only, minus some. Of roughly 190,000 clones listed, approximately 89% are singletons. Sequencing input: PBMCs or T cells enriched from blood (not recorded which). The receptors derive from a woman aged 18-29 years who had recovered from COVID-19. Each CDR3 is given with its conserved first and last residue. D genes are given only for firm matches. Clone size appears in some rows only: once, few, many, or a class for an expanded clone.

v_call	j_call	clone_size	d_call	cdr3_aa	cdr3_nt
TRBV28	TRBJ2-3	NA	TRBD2	CASSLYFPWEGDTQYF	TGTGCCAGCAGTTTGTATTTTCCCTGGGAGGGAGATACGCAGTATTTT
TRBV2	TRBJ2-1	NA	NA	CASSGENSALNEQFF	TGTGCCAGCAGCGGGGAAAACTCTGCCCTCAATGAGCAGTTCTTC
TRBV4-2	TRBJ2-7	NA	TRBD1	CASSQDVQGAYEQYF	TGTGCCAGCAGCCAAGATGTACAGGGGGCCTACGAGCAGTACTTC
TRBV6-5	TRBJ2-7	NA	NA	CASSSPERADYEQYF	TGTGCCAGCAGTTCCCCGGAGCGTGCCGATTACGAGCAGTACTTC
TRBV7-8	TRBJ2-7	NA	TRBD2	CASGPGTSGPLSSYEQYF	TGTGCCAGCGGGCCCGGGACTAGCGGGCCTCTAAGCTCCTACGAGCAGTACTTC
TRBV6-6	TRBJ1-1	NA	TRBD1	CASSYVRGIVEAFF	TGTGCCAGCAGTTACGTCAGGGGGATCGTTGAAGCTTTCTTT
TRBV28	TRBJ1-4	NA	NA	CASSLAGRVNEKLFF	TGTGCCAGCAGTTTAGCAGGCAGGGTAAATGAAAAACTGTTTTTT
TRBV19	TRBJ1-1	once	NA	CASSSRQEVIKGAFF	TGTGCCAGTAGTTCTAGACAGGAGGTCATAAAGGGGGCTTTCTTT
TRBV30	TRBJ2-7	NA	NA	CAWSVQGEGGEQYF	TGTGCCTGGAGTGTACAAGGGGAAGGCGGCGAGCAGTACTTC
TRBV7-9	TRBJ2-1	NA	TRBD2	CASSLRLAGGINEQFF	TGTGCCAGCAGCCTAAGACTAGCGGGAGGGATCAATGAGCAGTTCTTC
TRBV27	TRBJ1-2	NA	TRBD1	CASRRTGGEGYTF	TGTGCCAGCAGACGCACAGGGGGCGAGGGCTACACCTTC
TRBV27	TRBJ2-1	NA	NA	CASSLARTPIPSEQFF	TGTGCCAGCAGTTTAGCCCGGACACCCATCCCGAGTGAGCAGTTCTTC
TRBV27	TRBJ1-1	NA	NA	CASSLTVNTEAFF	TGTGCCAGCAGTTTAACAGTGAACACTGAAGCTTTCTTT
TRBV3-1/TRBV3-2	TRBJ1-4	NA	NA	CASSQSPVTEKLFF	TGTGCCAGCAGCCAAAGTCCAGTCACAGAAAAACTGTTTTTT
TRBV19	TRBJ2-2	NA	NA	CASSMSGNTGELFF	TGTGCCAGTAGTATGTCGGGGAACACCGGGGAGCTGTTTTTT
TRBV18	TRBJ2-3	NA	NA	CARVKMPGGAGRDTQYF	TGTGCCAGGGTGAAAATGCCGGGGGGCGCCGGTAGAGATACGCAGTATTTT
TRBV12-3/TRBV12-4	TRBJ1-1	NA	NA	CASSFAGDTEAFF	TGTGCCAGCAGTTTCGCGGGGGACACTGAAGCTTTCTTT
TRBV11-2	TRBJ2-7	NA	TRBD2	CASRKSGIQEQYF	TGTGCCAGCAGAAAGAGCGGGATCCAGGAGCAGTACTTC
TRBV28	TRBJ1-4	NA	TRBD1	CASRTGTGGFYEKLFF	TGTGCCAGCAGGACCGGGACAGGGGGCTTTTATGAAAAACTGTTTTTT
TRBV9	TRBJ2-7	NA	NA	CASSVAPLEEQYF	TGTGCCAGCAGCGTCGCTCCTCTCGAGGAGCAGTACTTC
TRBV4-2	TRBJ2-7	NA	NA	CASSLASPREQYF	TGTGCCAGCAGCCTGGCTAGTCCCCGCGAGCAGTACTTC
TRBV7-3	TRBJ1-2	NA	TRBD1	CASSLRTGTGVDGYTF	TGTGCCAGCAGCTTACGTACCGGGACAGGGGTAGATGGCTACACCTTC
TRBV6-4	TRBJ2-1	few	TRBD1	CASSPGQDHNEQFF	TGTGCCAGCAGTCCGGGACAGGACCACAATGAGCAGTTCTTC
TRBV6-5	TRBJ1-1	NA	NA	CASGHAQSEAFF	TGTGCCAGCGGACATGCTCAGAGTGAAGCTTTCTTT
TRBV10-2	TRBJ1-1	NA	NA	CASSLGLPNTEAFF	TGCGCCAGCAGTCTCGGACTGCCGAACACTGAAGCTTTCTTT
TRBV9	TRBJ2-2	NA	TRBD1	CASSPSGQGARTGELFF	TGTGCCAGCAGCCCCTCCGGGCAGGGGGCTCGTACCGGGGAGCTGTTTTTT
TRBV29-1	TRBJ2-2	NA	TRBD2	CSVLGLAGGFGELFF	TGCAGCGTCCTCGGACTAGCGGGAGGGTTCGGGGAGCTGTTTTTT
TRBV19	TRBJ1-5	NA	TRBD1	CARGWTGRNSNQPQHF	TGTGCCAGGGGGTGGACAGGGCGCAATAGCAATCAGCCCCAGCATTTT
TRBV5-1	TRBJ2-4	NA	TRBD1	CASSQATGPTIQYF	TGCGCCAGCAGCCAGGCGACAGGGCCAACCATTCAGTACTTC